A selection of T cell receptor beta chains follows, all from one sample in a study of radiation and T cells in renal cell carcinoma. Clones were sequenced by immunoSEQ multiplex PCR, and TCRdb holds only the in-frame ones, with some missing. This table has about 49,000 clones, 80% appearing once. The sequencing here drew on blood, taken from a patient whose treatment included radiotherapy and nephrectomy. All receptors derive from a woman aged 65 to 85 with renal cell carcinoma. Both conserved end residues are part of each CDR3. D genes are given only for firm matches. Only some rows state a clone size, as once, few, many or a class for expanded clones.

v_gene,j_gene,abundance,d_gene,CDR3nt,CDR3aa
TRBV7-9,TRBJ1-2,few,TRBD1,TGTGCCAGCACCCAGGGGGCGGATGGCTACACCTTC,CASTQGADGYTF
TRBV19,TRBJ2-2,NA,NA,TGTGCCAGTAGTATAGTCGGGCTCTCGACCGGGGAGCTGTTTTTT,CASSIVGLSTGELFF
TRBV5-4,TRBJ2-1,NA,NA,TGTGCCAGCAGCTTGGAGGACAATGAGCAGTTCTTC,CASSLEDNEQFF
TRBV9,TRBJ2-1,NA,TRBD2,TGTGCCAGCAGCTCGAAGGCTAGCGGGTGGAATGAGCAGTTCTTC,CASSSKASGWNEQFF
TRBV7-8,TRBJ2-7,NA,NA,TGTGCCAGCAGCTTAGCCAGCCAAATCTACGAGCAGTACTTC,CASSLASQIYEQYF
TRBV27,TRBJ2-3,NA,TRBD2,TGTGCCAGCGGAACTAGCGGGAGGTTCACAGATACGCAGTATTTT,CASGTSGRFTDTQYF
TRBV2,TRBJ1-6,NA,TRBD1,TGTGCCAGCAGTCGGGACAGCCGACCCCTCCACTTT,CASSRDSRPLHF
TRBV6-1,TRBJ1-5,NA,NA,TGTGCCAGCAGGGCAGGGGATCAGCCCCAGCATTTT,CASRAGDQPQHF
TRBV27,TRBJ2-5,NA,TRBD2,TGTGCCAGCAGTGGGGGTGGCGGGAGGAAGGAGACCCAGTACTTC,CASSGGGGRKETQYF
TRBV7-9,TRBJ1-4,NA,NA,TGTGCCAGCAGCTTAGTTTGGCGGAGTTATGAAAAACTGTTTTTT,CASSLVWRSYEKLFF
TRBV2,TRBJ1-5,NA,NA,TGTGCCAGCAGTGAGGGAGGGCAGCCCCAGCATTTT,CASSEGGQPQHF
TRBV5-4,TRBJ2-5,NA,NA,TGTGCCAGCAGCCGCGAAGGTCTACAAGAGACCCAGTACTTC,CASSREGLQETQYF
TRBV6-6,TRBJ2-1,NA,NA,TGTGCCAGTCATTCCGGGGGCGGCGAGCAGTTCTTC,CASHSGGGEQFF
TRBV7-9,TRBJ2-5,NA,TRBD2,TGTGCCAGCAGTCTAGCGGTAGAGACCCAGTACTTC,CASSLAVETQYF
TRBV5-5,TRBJ2-3,NA,TRBD1,TGTGCCAGCAGCTTTAACAGGGGGCGCGTAGATACGCAGTATTTT,CASSFNRGRVDTQYF
TRBV7-2,TRBJ2-1,NA,TRBD1,TGTGCCAGCAGTCGACAGGGCCCGGGGTATGAGCAGTTCTTC,CASSRQGPGYEQFF
TRBV6-5,TRBJ2-2,NA,NA,TGTGCCAGCAGTTACAGGCAGAACACCGGGGAGCTGTTTTTT,CASSYRQNTGELFF
TRBV14,TRBJ2-7,once,NA,TGTGCCAGCAGCCAATCCCTTTACGAGCAGTACTTC,CASSQSLYEQYF
TRBV7-8,TRBJ2-7,NA,NA,TGTGCCAGCAGCGTAACACGGGCCTACGAGCAGTACTTC,CASSVTRAYEQYF
TRBV28,TRBJ2-1,medium-sized,TRBD2,TGTGCCAGCAGTTTGGGGTTAGCGGGAGTAATAGATGAGCAGTTCTTC,CASSLGLAGVIDEQFF
TRBV19,TRBJ1-1,NA,NA,TGTGCCAGTAAAACTACGGTAAGGGGACGCCATGAAGCTTTCTTT,CASKTTVRGRHEAFF
TRBV7-9,TRBJ1-5,once,NA,TGTGCCAGCAGCTTATCTGGGGACCGGAATCAGCCCCAGCATTTT,CASSLSGDRNQPQHF
TRBV5-4,TRBJ2-7,NA,TRBD2,TGTGCCAGCAGCCCGGAGGGACTACCCTACGAGCAGTACTTC,CASSPEGLPYEQYF
TRBV5-6,TRBJ1-2,NA,NA,TGTGCCAGCAGCTTTGAGGCGCTAAATAGGCGAGGCTACACCTTC,CASSFEALNRRGYTF
TRBV11-2,TRBJ2-3,NA,NA,TGTGCCAGCAGCTTAGAACCCTCCTCCGATACGCAGTATTTT,CASSLEPSSDTQYF
TRBV5-1,TRBJ2-3,NA,TRBD2,TGCGCCAGCAGCTTGACTAGCGGGGGGGCTACAGATACGCAGTATTTT,CASSLTSGGATDTQYF
TRBV5-1,TRBJ1-2,NA,NA,TGCGCCAGCTCTGAGGGACGCAGTAATAGCTACACCTTC,CASSEGRSNSYTF